This T cell receptor (beta chain) stems from a study of cytomegalovirus exposure and HLA in healthy donors. The PCR was carried out with 60 Vbeta primers and 13 Jbeta primers. Data came from immunoSEQ multiplex PCR; TCRdb stores just in-frame clones and leaves some out. In the table there are over 70,000 clones, about 80% of which are singletons. Germline CDR1 and CDR2: SGHRS and YFSETQ. V lost 0 bases and J 5 bases, leaving 20 bases between the germline ends. The CDR3 extends over 17 amino acids. The chain has TRBV5-1 and TRBJ1-2; perhaps TRBD1 as D (5 bases). Material for sequencing was PBMCs. The receptor's source is a woman between 50 and 59 years old in good health and CMV-seropositive. The CDR3 bases are TGCGCCAGCAGCTTGGCCTTGGTTGTGGGGCGGGAGTATGGCTACACCTTC. It encodes CASSLALVVGREYGYTF.